This entry lists 27 T cell receptor beta chains sequenced from one sample in a study of T-cell memory formation after mild COVID-19. Using its own MiXCR run on the 5' RACE reads, TCRdb lists one record per CDR3 protein. The table lists nearly 350,000 distinct CDR3 sequences, 10% to 15% of them singletons. Sequencing was carried out using PBMCs or a T cell subset sorted from them (not recorded which). These TCRs come from a man between 18 and 35 years old who had mild COVID-19 (a few samples of this study predate the infection). Cell type and time point are not known.

The gene calls are TRBV19 and TRBJ2-3, with D perhaps given as TRBD1 or TRBD2 (5 bases each). V was trimmed by 3 bases and J by 10 bases, leaving 14 bases between them. The CDR3 spans 13 residues. Looked up from germline, CDR1 is LNHDA and CDR2 is SQIVND (reference sequence). CDR3 sequence reads: CASSIRGPGAQYF. As DNA, the CDR3 is TGTGCCAGTAGTATTAGGGGACCCGGGGCGCAGTATTTT.

This clonotype is judged medium-sized. The chain recombines TRBV9 with TRBJ2-5; D may be TRBD2 (6 bases). The length of the CDR3 is 14 residues. Trimming removed 0 bases from V and 3 bases from J, with 9 bases in between. Germline V gene sequence: CDR1 SGDLS, CDR2 YYNGEE. The CDR3 region has the DNA TGTGCCAGCAGCGTAGCGGGGGTTGAAGAGACCCAGTACTTC. Its protein product is CASSVAGVEETQYF. The whole variable domain, remainder taken from reference TRBV9 and TRBJ2-5, is DSGVTQTPKHLITATGQRVTLRCSPRSGDLSVYWYQQSLDQGLQFLIQYYNGEERAKGNILERFSAQQFPDLHSELNLSSLELGDSALYFCASSVAGVEETQYFGPGTRLLVL.

Worth noting for this clonotype: Given a much more abundant clone one base away, this may be a read error. As DNA, the CDR3 is TGTGCCACCAGTGACACTCGACGGGGGACCCACGGGGAGCTGTTTTTT. Translating gives CATSDTRRGTHGELFF. The chain combines TRBV24-1 with TRBJ2-2, with a weak D call TRBD2 (6 bases). With 4 bases removed from V and 7 bases from J, the gap between germline ends came to 18 bases. Germline loops: CDR1 KGHDR, CDR2 SFDVKD. CDR3 length: 16 amino acids.

This chain links TRBV30 with TRBJ2-7; D is possibly TRBD1 or TRBD2 (5 bases each). CDR1 and CDR2 from the germline V gene are GTSNPN and SVGIG (reference sequence). The V gene lost 6 bases and the J gene lost 7 bases, with 16 bases spanning the gap. There are 12 residues in the CDR3. DNA of the CDR3: TGTGCCTGCTCCCGGGACCTCAGAGAGCAGTACTTC. Its protein is CACSRDLREQYF.

The chain links TRBV20-1 to TRBJ1-6; 9 bases match TRBD1. The CDR3 loop spans 12 amino acids. The germline V gene encodes CDR1 DFQATT and CDR2 SNEGSKA (reference sequence). The junction had 4 bases not matched to a gene; V was cut back by 6 bases and J by 10 bases. The CDR3 is CSAKTGGSPLHF. DNA for the CDR3: TGCAGTGCAAAGACAGGGGGGTCACCCCTCCACTTT.

This clonotype was seen many times. CDR3 sequence reads: CATSKSSYNEQFF. The DNA for the CDR3 is TGTGCCACCAGTAAAAGCTCCTACAATGAGCAGTTCTTC. The chain joins TRBV24-1 to TRBJ2-1; no clear D. V gave up 6 bases and J gave up 0 bases, with 5 bases separating them. Germline V gene data show CDR1 as KGHDR and CDR2 as SFDVKD. The CDR3 covers 13 residues.

This clonotype was detected only a few times. This chain joins TRBV3-1 and TRBJ1-4, with TRBD1 identical over 7 bases. The CDR3 is made up of 15 amino acids. V trimming: 4 bases; J trimming: 8 bases; junction bases outside the gene matches: 10. Germline loops: CDR1 LGHDT, CDR2 YNNKEL (reference sequence). CDR3 bases: TGTGCCAGCAGCCGGGGACAGCCCGGTCCGGAAAAACTGTTTTTT. Translated: CASSRGQPGPEKLFF.

This clonotype was counted a few times. The V and J genes are TRBV29-1 and TRBJ2-7; a possible D gene is TRBD1 (6 bases). V dropped 2 bases and J dropped 11 bases, with 13 bases sitting between them. The CDR3 loop spans 11 amino acids. CDR1 and CDR2 from the germline V gene are SQVTM and ANQGSEA. For the CDR3, the DNA is TGCAGCGTTGAACGAGGGGGAACGGAGTACTTC. Protein: CSVERGGTEYF.

The chain employs TRBV5-1 and TRBJ2-5; D might be TRBD1 (6 bases). Per the germline V gene, CDR1 is SGHRS and CDR2 is YFSETQ. The CDR3 totals 15 residues. The V and J ends lost 4 bases and 1 base respectively, with 14 bases between them. The CDR3 is CASSLNSGAQETQYF. CDR3 in DNA: TGCGCCAGCAGCCTAAACTCAGGGGCCCAAGAGACCCAGTACTTC.

This clonotype occurred a few times. The rearrangement links TRBV29-1 to TRBJ2-1, with 7 bases aligning to TRBD1. Germline CDR1 and CDR2: SQVTM and ANQGSEA. The CDR3 covers 12 residues. Losses at the gene ends were 7 bases for V and 9 bases for J; bases not matched to a gene: 9. The CDR3 region has the DNA TGCAGCGGTCGGGACAGCCGAAGTGAGCAGTTCTTC. Translated, it gives CSGRDSRSEQFF.

This clonotype was seen ten or more times. The genes are TRBV10-1 and TRBJ2-7; D unclear. The ends were cut back, 8 bases at V and 2 bases at J, with 16 bases in the middle. There are 14 residues in the CDR3. Germline V gives CDR1 WNHNN, CDR2 SYGVQD (reference sequence). CDR3 sequence: CASFPPQGTYEQYF. CDR3 coding DNA: TGCGCCAGCTTCCCCCCCCAAGGGACCTACGAGCAGTACTTC.

The table lists this clonotype with many counts. One end of the junction fails to match germline, which may point to a read error. The chain carries TRBV5-1 and TRBJ2-7, with no clear D. Looked up from germline, CDR1 is SGHRS and CDR2 is YFSETQ. CDR3 length: 14 residues. This CDR3 reads CASCFGSSSYEQYF. The CDR3 nucleotides are TGCGCCAGCTGCTTCGGTTCCTCCTCCTACGAGCAGTACTTC.

V usage is TRBV4-2 and J usage is TRBJ2-1, with 11 bases fitting TRBD2. Looked up from germline, CDR1 is LGHNA and CDR2 is YNFKEQ. This CDR3 has 19 amino acids. Trimming at V came to 0 bases and at J to 9 bases, leaving 16 bases not matched to a gene. The CDR3 loop reads CASSQDIATSGEGQGEQFF. The CDR3 DNA reads as TGTGCCAGCAGCCAAGATATCGCGACTAGCGGGGAAGGTCAGGGTGAGCAGTTCTTC.

This clonotype has more than one count but fewer than ten. The chain combines TRBV18 with TRBJ1-1; no clear D. The germline V gene encodes CDR1 KGHSH and CDR2 LQKENI. This CDR3 is built from 15 residues. V was clipped by 3 bases and J by 4 bases, with 15 bases between them. The CDR3 region has the DNA TGTGCCAGCTCACCGGGGTCCGGCGACGGCACTGAAGCTTTCTTT. Translated: CASSPGSGDGTEAFF. Full variable domain (rest looked up from reference TRBV18 and TRBJ1-1): NAGVMQNPRHLVRRRGQEARLRCSPMKGHSHVYWYRQLPEEGLKFMVYLQKENIIDESGMPKERFSAEFPKEGPSILRIQQVVRGDSAAYFCASSPGSGDGTEAFFGQGTRLTVV.

Concerning this clonotype itself: Compared with germline, one end of the junction differs, possibly owing to a read error. The rearrangement links TRBV11-1 to TRBJ2-4, with no clear D. Germline V gene lookup returns CDR1 SGHAT and CDR2 FQDESV (reference sequence). This CDR3 region has 14 residues. As DNA, the CDR3 is TGTGCCAGCGGGATTTCCGCAGCCAAAAACAGTCAGTACTTC. Amino acid sequence: CASGISAAKNSQYF.

The rearrangement uses TRBV5-5 and TRBJ2-7; D unclear. Looked up from germline, CDR1 is SGHKS and CDR2 is YYEKEE (reference sequence). Deletions cut 2 bases from V and 4 bases from J, with 19 bases between. This CDR3 comprises 16 residues. CDR3 amino acids: CASSFSPTVALYEQYV. DNA of the CDR3: TGTGCCAGCAGCTTTTCCCCCACAGTAGCACTGTACGAGCAGTACGTC.

The table lists this clonotype with a few counts. The chain recombines TRBV9 with TRBJ1-1; D is ambiguous. Germline loops: CDR1 SGDLS, CDR2 YYNGEE. V shed 4 bases and J shed 7 bases, with 17 bases lying between them. The CDR3 runs 14 residues. In DNA form, the CDR3 reads TGTGCCAGCAGCCTCCGCACGGGGAGTGGTGAAGCTTTCTTT. This translates into CASSLRTGSGEAFF.

V gene TRBV20-1 combines with J gene TRBJ2-7; 12 bases line up with TRBD1. CDR3 length equals 14 residues. Germline trimming cut 6 bases from V and 5 bases from J; bases unmatched to any gene: 8. Germline V gene data show CDR1 as DFQATT and CDR2 as SNEGSKA (reference sequence). CDR3 in amino acids: CSAAMGQGAHEQYV. CDR3 coding DNA: TGCAGTGCCGCAATGGGACAGGGGGCTCACGAGCAGTACGTC.

The J gene is TRBJ1-3, the V gene TRBV5-1; possibly TRBD1 for D (6 bases). Trimming left V 0 bases short and J 4 bases short, with 14 bases between. The CDR3 is 16 amino acids. Germline V gene data show CDR1 as SGHRS and CDR2 as YFSETQ. CDR3 in DNA: TGCGCCAGCAGCTTGGGACAGGCCGCTGGGGGAAACACCATATATTTT. Protein sequence: CASSLGQAAGGNTIYF.

This clonotype was found a few times. J is TRBJ2-7 and V is TRBV10-3; D uncertain. In germline, CDR1 is ENHRY, CDR2 SYGVKD. The germline V and J ends were trimmed by 3 bases and 3 bases, with 12 bases remaining between them. The CDR3 totals 14 residues. CDR3 amino acids: CAISEGGVGYEQYV. The CDR3 DNA sequence: TGTGCCATCAGTGAAGGTGGGGTCGGCTACGAGCAGTACGTC.

Points on this clonotype: The junction departs from the called germline gene at one end, perhaps through a read error. The chain combines TRBV29-1 with TRBJ1-2; D remains ambiguous. CDR3 size: 9 residues. In germline, CDR1 is SQVTM, CDR2 ANQGSEA. The CDR3 here is CSVEEWEVW. As DNA, the CDR3 is TGCAGCGTTGAAGAATGGGAAGTTTGG.

The V call is TRBV15, the J call TRBJ1-1; the match to TRBD1 covers 9 bases. Germline V gene lookup returns CDR1 LNHNV and CDR2 YYDKDF (reference sequence). Trimming took 1 base from V and 4 from J; bases not matched to a gene: 4. CDR3 length: 15 amino acids. The CDR3 is CATSRGGTGTTEAFF. The DNA of the CDR3 is TGTGCCACCAGCAGAGGGGGGACAGGGACCACTGAAGCTTTCTTT.

The chain is built from TRBV5-4 and TRBJ2-1, with 7 bases lining up with TRBD1. The length of the CDR3 is 17 residues. With 3 bases clipped from V and 2 bases from J, the junction kept 11 bases outside the gene matches. CDR1 is SGHNT and CDR2 is YYREEE in the germline V gene (reference sequence). The CDR3 DNA sequence: TGTGCCAGCAGCTCGGGTACCGGGACAGCAACCTACAATGAGCAGTTCTTC. Amino acids: CASSSGTGTATYNEQFF.

V is TRBV20-1 and J is TRBJ1-1, with 8 bases fitting TRBD1. V gave up 6 bases and J gave up 7 bases; unmatched junction bases: 10. This CDR3 contains 13 residues. Per germline, CDR1 DFQATT and CDR2 SNEGSKA (reference sequence). CDR3 coding DNA: TGCAGTGCACCAGACAGGGGAGCGAGTGAAGCTTTCTTT. Translating it yields CSAPDRGASEAFF.

In its sample, this clonotype was seen a few times. The rearrangement links TRBV7-2 to TRBJ2-2; 8 nucleotides match TRBD1. The CDR3 is 15 residues long. V was pared by 1 base and J by 4 bases, with 2 bases of the junction left unmatched. CDR1 and CDR2 from the germline V gene are SGHTA and FQGNSA. CDR3 sequence: CASSLGQGATGELFF. CDR3 coding DNA: TGTGCCAGCAGCTTAGGGCAGGGGGCCACCGGGGAGCTGTTTTTT.

This clonotype appeared a few times. This chain connects TRBV11-3 to TRBJ2-5; 7 bases agree with TRBD2. Germline CDR1 reads SGHNT; CDR2 reads YENEEA. J was trimmed by 0 bases and V by 3 bases; bases with no gene match: 4. The CDR3 runs to 15 residues. For the CDR3, the DNA is TGTGCCAGCAGCTTGATGGGGACTAACCAAGAGACCCAGTACTTC. This translates into CASSLMGTNQETQYF.

In its sample, this clonotype was seen a few times. The chain employs TRBV7-8 and TRBJ2-5; D uncertain. Per germline, CDR1 SGHVS and CDR2 FQNEAQ. The V end lost 5 bases, the J end lost 5 bases, and 21 bases lay between the germline ends. There are 16 residues in the CDR3. The CDR3 DNA is TGTGCCAGCAGCCCCCCGGACGCCACCTCCCAGGAGACCCAGTACTTC. This translates into CASSPPDATSQETQYF. The whole variable domain, remainder taken from reference TRBV7-8 and TRBJ2-5, is GAGVSQSPRYKVAKRGQDVALRCDPISGHVSLFWYQQALGQGPEFLTYFQNEAQLDKSGLPSDRFFAERPEGSVSTLKIQRTQQEDSAVYLCASSPPDATSQETQYFGPGTRLLVL.